This T cell receptor beta chain comes out of a study of T-cell reconstitution after alpha-beta-depleted transplantation in children. Study-level results: From newly produced T cells came most of the T-cell counts and diversity one year after transplant. Recipient T cells and thymic progenitors that survived were the source of the high TCRbeta diversity seen at day 60 in some patients. In patients about two months after transplant, alpha-beta T cells reportedly arose from several hundred expanded graft clones.

Germline V CDR1 and CDR2: MNHEY, SMNVEV (reference sequence). The V and J ends lost 6 bases and 2 bases, in that order; junction bases with no gene match: 11. The CDR3 is 17 residues long. This sample's TCRbeta library carried unique molecular identifier barcodes. TCRdb reprocessed the PCR reads via MiXCR and lists one record per CDR3 protein. The sample lists roughly 490,000 distinct CDR3 sequences, approximately 10% seen once, with around 13% in the top ten. Concerning this clonotype: Its matching antigen is unknown.

This receptor was identified in a female patient between 2 and 15 years old who had a stem cell transplant for aplastic anemia, so the T cells may come from the graft donor. The source material was PBMCs, mostly from graft donor cells, sampled 180 days after TCRalphabeta/CD19-depleted stem cell transplant. The chain links TRBV27 to TRBJ2-3, with TRBD2 matching over 10 bases. The CDR3 nucleotides are TGTGCCAGCAGCCATACAGGACTAGCGGAGCTCACAGATACGCAGTATTTT. Translation: CASSHTGLAELTDTQYF.